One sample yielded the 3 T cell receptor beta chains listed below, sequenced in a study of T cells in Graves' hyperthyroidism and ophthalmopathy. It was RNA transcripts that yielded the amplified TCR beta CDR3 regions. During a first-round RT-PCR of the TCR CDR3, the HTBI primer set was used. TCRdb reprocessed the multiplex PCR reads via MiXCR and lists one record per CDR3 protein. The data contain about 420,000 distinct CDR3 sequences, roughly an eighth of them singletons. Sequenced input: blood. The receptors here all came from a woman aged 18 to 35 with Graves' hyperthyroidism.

The CDR3 nucleotides are TGTGCCAGCAGTTCTACAGGGGGCGCCGGGGAGCTGTTTTTT. This encodes CASSSTGGAGELFF. The chain employs TRBV7-9 and TRBJ2-2; TRBD1 agrees at 9 bases. The J segment lost 6 bases and the V segment lost 6 bases, leaving 5 bases of the junction unmatched. The CDR3 loop spans 14 amino acids. CDR1 SEHNR and CDR2 FQNEAQ come from the germline V gene (reference sequence).

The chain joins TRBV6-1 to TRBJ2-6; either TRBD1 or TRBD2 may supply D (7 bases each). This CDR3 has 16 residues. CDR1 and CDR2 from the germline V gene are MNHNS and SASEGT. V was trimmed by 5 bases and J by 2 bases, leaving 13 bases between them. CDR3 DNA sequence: TGTGCCAGCAGTTTCTCAGGGGGGGCTGGGGCCAACGTCCTGACTTTC. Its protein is CASSFSGGAGANVLTF.

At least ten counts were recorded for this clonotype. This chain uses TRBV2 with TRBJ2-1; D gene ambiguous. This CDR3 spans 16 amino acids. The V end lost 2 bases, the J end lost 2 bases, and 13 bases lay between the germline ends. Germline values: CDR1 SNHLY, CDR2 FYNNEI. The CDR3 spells CASSESRSAPYNEQFF. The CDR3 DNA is TGTGCCAGCAGTGAATCTAGGTCCGCCCCCTACAATGAGCAGTTCTTC.